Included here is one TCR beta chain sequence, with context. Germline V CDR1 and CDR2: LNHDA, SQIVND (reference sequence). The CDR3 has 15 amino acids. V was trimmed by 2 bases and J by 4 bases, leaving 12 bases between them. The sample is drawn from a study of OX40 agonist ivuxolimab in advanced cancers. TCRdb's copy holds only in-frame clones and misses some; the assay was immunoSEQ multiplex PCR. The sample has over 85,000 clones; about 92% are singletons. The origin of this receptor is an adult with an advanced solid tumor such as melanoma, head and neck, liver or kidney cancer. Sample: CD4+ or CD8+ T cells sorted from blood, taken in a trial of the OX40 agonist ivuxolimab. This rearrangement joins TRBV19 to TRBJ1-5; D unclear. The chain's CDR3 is CASSIKGTGNQPQHF. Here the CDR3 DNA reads TGTGCCAGTAGTATAAAGGGCACGGGAAATCAGCCCCAGCATTTT.